This is a list of T cell receptor beta chains from one sample in a study of blood T cell repertoires in COVID-19. Sequencing used immunoSEQ multiplex PCR; TCRdb keeps in-frame clones, though not all of them. The table shows 300,000 to 400,000 clones, with around 87% occurring only once. The source material was peripheral blood. Every receptor here comes from a woman aged 50 to 60 who had recovered from COVID-19. Each CDR3 is given with its conserved first and last residue. A D gene is named only where the DNA matches it firmly. A row's size may be missing; if present it is once, few, many or a size class.

clone_size d_call j_call v_call cdr3_length cdr3_aa cdr3_nt
- TRBD2 TRBJ2-7 TRBV4-3 18 CASSQGLAGALSSYEQYF TGCGCCAGCAGCCAAGGACTAGCGGGGGCCCTAAGCTCCTACGAGCAGTACTTC
- - TRBJ1-1 TRBV7-2 14 CASSSTGINTEAFF TGTGCCAGCAGCTCCACAGGGATCAACACTGAAGCTTTCTTT
once - TRBJ2-7 TRBV15 14 CATSDPTRIYEQYF TGTGCCACGAGCGACCCTACTAGGATCTACGAGCAGTACTTC
- TRBD2 TRBJ2-1 TRBV6-6 17 CASSPRTSGSFYNEQFF TGTGCCAGCAGTCCTCGGACTAGCGGGAGTTTCTACAATGAGCAGTTCTTC
- TRBD2 TRBJ2-6 TRBV24-1 15 CATSDGRAGANVLTF TGTGCCACCAGTGATGGGAGGGCTGGGGCCAACGTCCTGACTTTC
- - TRBJ2-5 TRBV7-2 15 CASWNRAGLGETQYF TGTGCCAGTTGGAATCGGGCAGGGCTCGGAGAGACCCAGTACTTC
- TRBD1 TRBJ2-5 TRBV4-3 16 CASSLGTGDFQETQYF TGCGCCAGCAGCCTGGGGACAGGGGATTTCCAAGAGACCCAGTACTTC
- - TRBJ1-2 TRBV29-1 11 CSVETVYGYTF TGCAGCGTTGAGACAGTTTATGGCTACACCTTC
- TRBD1 TRBJ2-2 TRBV5-1 15 CASSLDGQGSGELFF TGCGCCAGCAGCTTGGACGGACAGGGATCCGGGGAGCTGTTTTTT
- TRBD1 TRBJ1-2 TRBV4-2 16 CASSHPGQVLNYGYTF TGTGCCAGCAGCCATCCGGGACAGGTCCTTAACTATGGCTACACCTTC
- - TRBJ2-4 TRBV3-1/TRBV3-2 15 CASSRRGEAKNIQYF TGTGCCAGCAGCCGCAGGGGGGAAGCCAAAAACATTCAGTACTTC
- - TRBJ2-1 TRBV10-1 13 CASSERRDNEQFF TGCGCCAGCAGTGAACGGAGGGACAATGAGCAGTTCTTC
- TRBD1 TRBJ1-2 TRBV19 12 CASSEGGHGYTF TGTGCCAGTAGTGAAGGGGGCCACGGCTACACCTTC
- TRBD1 TRBJ2-7 TRBV28 14 CASSLLGGQAGQYF TGTGCCAGCAGTTTATTGGGGGGACAGGCGGGGCAGTACTTC
- TRBD1 TRBJ2-7 TRBV30 13 CAWSDLAGGEQYF TGTGCCTGGAGTGACCTCGCAGGGGGCGAGCAGTACTTC
- TRBD1 TRBJ2-2 TRBV24-1 14 CATGDSANTGELFF TGTGCCACCGGGGACAGCGCGAACACCGGGGAGCTGTTTTTT
- - TRBJ1-5 TRBV19 13 CASKDIPNQPQHF TGTGCCAGTAAGGACATACCTAATCAGCCCCAGCATTTT
- - TRBJ2-3 TRBV7-2 16 CASSLARGPGLGTQYF TGTGCCAGCAGCTTAGCGCGGGGACCCGGGTTGGGGACGCAGTATTTT
- TRBD2 TRBJ2-5 TRBV18 17 CASSPPGSSGVQETQYF TGTGCCAGCTCACCACCGGGGTCTAGCGGGGTCCAAGAGACCCAGTACTTC
- TRBD1 TRBJ1-4 TRBV28 16 CASASGQGGLNEKLFF TGTGCCAGCGCTTCCGGACAGGGCGGACTTAATGAAAAACTGTTTTTT
- TRBD2 TRBJ2-7 TRBV6-1 16 CASSEALAGSSYEQYF TGTGCCAGCAGTGAAGCCCTAGCGGGAAGCTCCTACGAGCAGTACTTC
- TRBD2 TRBJ2-5 TRBV25-1 14 CASSDPSGEETQYF TGTGCCAGCAGTGATCCTAGCGGAGAAGAGACCCAGTACTTC
- TRBD2 TRBJ2-1 TRBV5-5 15 CASSFGTSGYNEQFF TGTGCCAGCAGCTTTGGGACTAGCGGCTACAATGAGCAGTTCTTC
- TRBD2 TRBJ2-3 TRBV4-3 16 CASSQSGLAGTDTQYF TGCGCCAGCAGCCAATCGGGACTAGCGGGCACAGATACGCAGTATTTT
- TRBD1 TRBJ1-1 TRBV10-3 18 CAISRSSGQGLRNTEAFF TGTGCCATCAGTAGGTCATCGGGACAGGGGTTGCGAAACACTGAAGCTTTCTTT
- - TRBJ1-1 TRBV20-1 11 CSALRTTEAFF TGCAGTGCCCTTAGAACCACTGAAGCTTTCTTT
- TRBD1 TRBJ1-2 TRBV19 15 CASSILTGGEKGYTF TGTGCCAGTAGTATTCTAACAGGGGGCGAGAAAGGCTACACCTTC
- TRBD1 TRBJ1-5 TRBV30 15 CAWTQRGRDSQPQHF TGTGCCTGGACTCAGAGGGGGCGCGATAGTCAGCCCCAGCATTTT
- TRBD1 TRBJ1-4 TRBV2 16 CASSGRTGGPSEKLFF TGTGCCAGCAGTGGCAGGACAGGGGGCCCTAGTGAAAAACTGTTTTTT
- TRBD1 TRBJ1-1 TRBV19 12 CASGTVNTEAFF TGTGCCTCGGGGACAGTGAACACTGAAGCTTTCTTT
few - TRBJ1-1 TRBV6-5 13 CASSPGQNTEAFF TGTGCCAGCAGTCCCGGACAAAACACTGAAGCTTTCTTT
- - TRBJ1-3 TRBV6-6 12 CASQGSGNTIYF TGTGCCAGCCAGGGATCTGGAAACACCATATATTTT
- - TRBJ2-7 TRBV5-6 13 CASSRKVGYEQYF TGTGCCAGCAGCCGTAAAGTCGGCTACGAGCAGTACTTC
few TRBD2 TRBJ2-1 TRBV4-3 16 CASSQDVGRREAEQFF TGCGCCAGCAGCCAAGACGTCGGGAGGAGGGAGGCTGAGCAGTTCTTC
once TRBD2 TRBJ2-7 TRBV19 14 CASSTTSGRMEQYF TGTGCCAGTAGTACGACTAGCGGGAGGATGGAGCAGTACTTC
- TRBD1 TRBJ1-2 TRBV6-5 14 CASSSTGGAYGYTF TGTGCCAGCAGTTCCACAGGGGGTGCCTATGGCTACACCTTC